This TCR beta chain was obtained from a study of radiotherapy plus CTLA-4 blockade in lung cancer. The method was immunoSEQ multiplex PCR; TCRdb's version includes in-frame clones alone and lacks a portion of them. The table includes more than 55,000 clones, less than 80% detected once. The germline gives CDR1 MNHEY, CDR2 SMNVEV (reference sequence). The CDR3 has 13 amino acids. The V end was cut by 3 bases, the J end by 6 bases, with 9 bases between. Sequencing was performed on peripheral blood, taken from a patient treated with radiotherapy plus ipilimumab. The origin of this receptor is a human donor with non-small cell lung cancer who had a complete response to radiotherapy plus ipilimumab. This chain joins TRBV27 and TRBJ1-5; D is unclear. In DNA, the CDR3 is TGTGCCAGCAGTTTGAGCCTCTCTCAGCCCCAGCATTTT. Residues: CASSLSLSQPQHF.